The clone carrying this T cell receptor (beta chain) was counted between two and nine times. What it binds is not known. The record originates from a study of T cell repertoires in cytomegalovirus infection. Whole-study results and caveats: Adding up the frequency of public TCR beta families identified people who carried CMV plus the relevant HLA.

Using its own MiXCR run on the reads, TCRdb lists one record per CDR3 protein. The table shows about 740,000 distinct CDR3 sequences, with under 40% occurring only once. Trimming removed 5 bases from V and 0 bases from J, with 13 bases in between. Germline assignment: CDR1 MNHEY and CDR2 SVGAGI. The CDR3 is 15 amino acids. The receptor's source is a human donor in good health (CMV status not recorded). Some clones in this sample may be carry-over from other donors' samples. The sample comprised PBMCs. The rearrangement links TRBV6-5 to TRBJ2-5, with D maybe TRBD1 (5 bases). CDR3 DNA: TGTGCCAGCAGTCTTACGGACACCTACCAAGAGACCCAGTACTTC. Residues: CASSLTDTYQETQYF.